These 19 T cell receptor beta chains share one sample of origin, sequenced in a study of Ad26.COV2.S vaccination and SARS-CoV-2 variants. Stated treatment: roughly 18 received Ad26.COV2.S at low or high dose, single or two shots; roughly 5 received placebo; per-sample allocation not given. The study sampled participants on day 63 after the first vaccine or placebo injection. Sequenced by immunoSEQ multiplex PCR; TCRdb stores in-frame clones only, minus some. The sample has approximately 500,000 clones; around nine tenths are singletons. This specimen consisted of peripheral blood, obtained in a trial of Ad26.COV2.S vaccine versus placebo. Receptors were obtained from a person aged 18-65 years who received the Ad26.COV2.S COVID-19 vaccine or a placebo.

As for this clone: Other DNA sequences in the same sample also yield this CDR3. The chain links TRBV19 to TRBJ2-7, with 7 bases matching TRBD1. The CDR3 spans 14 residues. The germline V gene encodes CDR1 LNHDA and CDR2 SQIVND (reference sequence). Trimming took 6 bases from V and 1 from J; bases not matched to a gene: 6. The CDR3, as DNA: TGTGCCAGTAGCCCCGGACAGGTGTCCTACGAGCAGTACTTC. Translation: CASSPGQVSYEQYF.

Notes on this clone: Other nucleotide sequences from this sample produce the same CDR3. The chain recombines TRBV19 with TRBJ2-1; the D gene could be TRBD1 or TRBD2 (5 bases each). Germline lookup yields CDR1 LNHDA and CDR2 SQIVND (reference sequence). Trimming left V 4 bases short and J 0 bases short, with 10 bases between. This CDR3 spans 15 amino acids. The CDR3 bases are TGTGCCAGTAGTAGACAGCGGAGCTCCTACAATGAGCAGTTCTTC. Translating it yields CASSRQRSSYNEQFF.

V is TRBV7-2 and J is TRBJ2-5; possibly TRBD2 for D (5 bases). The CDR3 is made up of 14 amino acids. Per germline, CDR1 SGHTA and CDR2 FQGNSA. Trimming cost V 3 bases and J 3 bases, with 11 bases left between them. The CDR3 DNA follows: TGTGCCAGCAGCTTGGGAGCGGTTAAAGAGACCCAGTACTTC. Protein sequence: CASSLGAVKETQYF.

This clone was seen only a few times. The chain links TRBV3-1 (or the pseudogene TRBV3-2) to TRBJ2-1; D remains unclear. The CDR3 is 11 amino acids. V gave up 2 bases and J gave up 9 bases, with 5 bases separating them. Germline V CDR1 and CDR2: LGHDT, YNNKEL (reference sequence). The CDR3 coding sequence is TGTGCCAGCAGCCAAATGAGTGAGCAGTTCTTC. Amino acid sequence: CASSQMSEQFF.

CDR3 region: CASSVVAGENTEAFF. As DNA, the CDR3 is TGTGCCAGCAGTGTAGTAGCAGGGGAGAACACTGAAGCTTTCTTT. The chain combines TRBV2 with TRBJ1-1; possible D gene TRBD1, 6 bases. This CDR3 is built from 15 residues. V lost 4 bases, J lost 1 base, and 13 bases lay in between. Germline loops: CDR1 SNHLY, CDR2 FYNNEI.

The CDR3, as DNA: TGTGCCAGCAGCCTACCCGGACAGTCCAATCAGCCCCAGCATTTT. This encodes CASSLPGQSNQPQHF. V is TRBV6-2 or TRBV6-3 and J is TRBJ1-5, with TRBD1 as a possible D gene (6 bases). This CDR3 has 15 residues. Germline V gives CDR1 MNHEY, CDR2 SVGEGT. V lost 6 bases, J lost 3 bases, and 15 bases lay in between.

J is TRBJ2-2 and V is TRBV6-1; tentatively, D is TRBD2 (7 bases). The V end was cut by 3 bases, the J end by 4 bases, with 15 bases between. The V gene's germline CDR1 is MNHNS and CDR2 SASEGT. The CDR3 loop spans 16 amino acids. The CDR3 spells CASSETRGAPTGELFF. Written as DNA, the CDR3 is TGTGCCAGCAGTGAGACCCGGGGGGCTCCCACCGGGGAGCTGTTTTTT.

Notes on this clone: Other DNA sequences of this sample code for an identical CDR3. CDR3 protein: CASSIQGGYGYTF. CDR3 nucleotide sequence: TGTGCCAGTAGTATTCAGGGAGGCTATGGCTACACCTTC. This chain uses TRBV19 with TRBJ1-2, with TRBD1 as a possible D gene (5 bases). This CDR3 has 13 amino acids. CDR1 is LNHDA and CDR2 is SQIVND in the germline V gene (reference sequence). Trimming pared 3 bases from V and 4 bases from J, leaving 9 bases between.

This clone has a handful of counts. The chain links TRBV28 to TRBJ1-5, with D possibly being TRBD1 (5 bases). V lost 5 bases, J lost 2 bases, and 13 bases lay in between. The CDR3 length is 15 residues. Germline CDR1 MDHEN, CDR2 SYDVKM. CDR3 residues: CASSPSGRGNQPQHF. CDR3 bases: TGTGCCAGCAGTCCTTCCGGCAGGGGCAATCAGCCCCAGCATTTT.

The chain joins TRBV3-1 (or the pseudogene TRBV3-2) to TRBJ1-2; 7 bases agree with TRBD1. The V gene end was trimmed by 3 bases and the J gene end by 2 bases; junction bases not matched to a gene: 3. CDR3 length: 14 amino acids. Germline V gene sequence: CDR1 LGHDT, CDR2 YNNKEL (reference sequence). The CDR3 DNA follows: TGTGCCAGCAGCCATTCGGGACAGAACTATGGCTACACCTTC. Translation: CASSHSGQNYGYTF.

This chain links TRBV10-3 with TRBJ2-1; 7 bases line up with TRBD2. CDR3 length: 15 amino acids. Trimming removed 4 bases from V and 7 bases from J; junction bases left unmatched: 10. From germline, CDR1 is ENHRY and CDR2 SYGVKD. In nucleotides, the CDR3 is TGTGCCATCAGTGCCGAGGGGCTAGCGGCTAATGAGCAGTTCTTC. It is translated as CAISAEGLAANEQFF.

The V gene is TRBV19, the J gene TRBJ2-2; D is uncertain. The CDR3 is 13 residues long. Germline V lookup: CDR1 LNHDA, CDR2 SQIVND (reference sequence). V lost 7 bases to trimming and J lost 7 bases, with 13 bases between them. In DNA, the CDR3 is TGTGCCAGTAAAACCTCCCCAGGCGGGGAGCTGTTTTTT. Translation: CASKTSPGGELFF.

The genes are TRBV5-1 and TRBJ2-2, with 9 nucleotides matching TRBD2. CDR1 is SGHRS, CDR2 YFSETQ, per germline. V shed 2 bases, J shed 6 bases, and the junction held 11 bases outside the gene matches. The CDR3 is made up of 17 amino acids. In nucleotides, the CDR3 is TGCGCCAGCAGCTTAGAAGGGACTAGCCTCTTCCCCGGGGAGCTGTTTTTT. This encodes CASSLEGTSLFPGELFF.

The chain uses TRBV6-5 and TRBJ2-3; 10 bases are a match to TRBD2. Per the germline V gene, CDR1 is MNHEY and CDR2 is SVGAGI. This CDR3 has 14 amino acids. V shed 6 bases, J shed 9 bases, and the junction held 9 bases outside the gene matches. The CDR3 is CASSMSLAGDTQYF. CDR3 DNA sequence: TGTGCCAGCAGCATGAGTCTAGCGGGAGACACGCAGTATTTT.

The chain is built from TRBV19 and TRBJ2-2, with 7 bases that match TRBD1. The ends lost 7 bases at V and 4 bases at J; junction bases unmatched: 9. There are 15 residues in the CDR3. The germline V gene has CDR1 LNHDA and CDR2 SQIVND (reference sequence). The CDR3 spells CASTPGTVGTGELFF. The CDR3 coding sequence is TGTGCCAGTACCCCAGGGACAGTGGGCACCGGGGAGCTGTTTTTT.

This clone was found once. The rearrangement links TRBV5-1 to TRBJ1-4; TRBD1 is a possible D gene (5 bases). V lost 4 bases and J lost 0, with 16 bases in between. The CDR3 length is 17 residues. Germline-derived CDR1 and CDR2 are SGHRS and YFSETQ. In DNA, the CDR3 is TGCGCCAGCAGCCCTGGGGGAAATCTTCCAACTAATGAAAAACTGTTTTTT. Translated: CASSPGGNLPTNEKLFF.

The gene calls are TRBV6-2 or TRBV6-3 and TRBJ1-5; TRBD1 agrees at 7 bases. Germline loops: CDR1 MNHEY, CDR2 SVGEGT. J was trimmed by 5 bases and V by 3 bases; bases with no gene match: 16. This CDR3 comprises 18 residues. The CDR3 DNA follows: TGTGCCAGCAGTTATTCCCCGGACAGGCTCTGGCTCGATCAGCCCCAGCATTTT. The encoded protein is CASSYSPDRLWLDQPQHF.

The rearrangement uses TRBV6-5 and TRBJ1-2; 10 bases fit TRBD1. CDR1 and CDR2 (germline): MNHEY, SVGAGI. Trimming took 9 bases from V and 7 from J; bases not matched to a gene: 5. The CDR3 length is 12 residues. CDR3 sequence reads: CASTRQGAGYTF. The CDR3, as DNA: TGTGCCAGTACACGACAGGGGGCTGGCTACACCTTC.

The V call is TRBV27, the J call TRBJ2-1; no definite D call. V was pared by 5 bases and J by 9 bases, with 11 bases between. This CDR3 has 12 residues. Germline CDR1 MNHEY, CDR2 SMNVEV (reference sequence). CDR3 in amino acids: CASSAQDGEQFF. CDR3 nucleotide sequence: TGTGCCAGCAGTGCTCAGGACGGTGAGCAGTTCTTC.